This paragraph reports one T cell receptor (beta chain). This specimen comes from a study of Graves' ophthalmopathy and Graves' hyperthyroidism. RNA served as the template for amplifying TCR beta CDR3 regions. The authors performed first-round RT-PCR with HTBI primers and then a second-round multiplex PCR. TCRdb analysed the multiplex PCR reads with MiXCR anew, one entry per CDR3 protein. In the table there are some 210,000 distinct CDR3 sequences, 25% to 35% of which are singletons. Germline assignment: CDR1 MNHNS and CDR2 SASEGT. This CDR3 region has 15 residues. Trimming at V came to 6 bases and at J to 9 bases, leaving 11 bases not matched to a gene.

Source material: peripheral blood. The origin of this receptor is a man in his forties or fifties with Graves' ophthalmopathy. This chain connects TRBV6-1 to TRBJ1-6, with 7 bases fitting TRBD1. This CDR3 reads CASSVTGTVVSPLHF. The CDR3, as DNA: TGTGCCAGCAGCGTAACCGGGACAGTAGTTTCACCCCTCCACTTT.